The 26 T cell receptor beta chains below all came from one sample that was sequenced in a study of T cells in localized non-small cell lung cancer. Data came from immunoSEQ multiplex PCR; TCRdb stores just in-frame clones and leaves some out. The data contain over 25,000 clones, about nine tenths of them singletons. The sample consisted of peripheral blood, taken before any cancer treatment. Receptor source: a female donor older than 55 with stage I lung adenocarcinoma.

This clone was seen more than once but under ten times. Written as DNA, the CDR3 is TGTGCCAGCAGTGGAGGACTACGGGAGACCCAGTACTTC. As protein: CASSGGLRETQYF. This rearrangement joins TRBV2 to TRBJ2-5, with D tentatively TRBD2 (6 bases). Germline V gives CDR1 SNHLY, CDR2 FYNNEI. The CDR3 is 13 residues long. V was pared by 4 bases and J by 5 bases, with 11 bases between.

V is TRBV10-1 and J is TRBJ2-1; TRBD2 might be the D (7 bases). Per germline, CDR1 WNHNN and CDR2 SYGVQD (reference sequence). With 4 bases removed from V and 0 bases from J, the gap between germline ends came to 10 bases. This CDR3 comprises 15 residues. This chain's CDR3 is CASSVRGASYNEQFF. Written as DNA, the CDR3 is TGCGCCAGCAGTGTCCGGGGGGCCTCCTACAATGAGCAGTTCTTC.

The CDR3 spells CASSPPGGGQPQHF. The CDR3 coding sequence is TGTGCCAGCAGCCCCCCCGGGGGGGGTCAGCCCCAGCATTTT. V is TRBV28 and J is TRBJ1-5, with D possibly being TRBD1 (5 bases). CDR1 and CDR2 from the germline V gene are MDHEN and SYDVKM. V was cut by 6 bases and J by 6 bases, with 15 bases left in between. This CDR3 has 14 residues.

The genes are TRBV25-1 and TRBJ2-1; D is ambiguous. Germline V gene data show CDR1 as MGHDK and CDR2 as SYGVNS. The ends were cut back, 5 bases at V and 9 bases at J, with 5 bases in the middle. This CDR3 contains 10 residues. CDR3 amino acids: CASSWIEQFF. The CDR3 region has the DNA TGTGCCAGCAGTTGGATTGAGCAGTTCTTC.

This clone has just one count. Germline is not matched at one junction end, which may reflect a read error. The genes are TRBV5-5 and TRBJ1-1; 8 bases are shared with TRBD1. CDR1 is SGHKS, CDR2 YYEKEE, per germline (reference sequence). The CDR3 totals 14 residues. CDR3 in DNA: TGTGCCAGCAGCTTGGAACCCCGGACAGGGATGGAATCCTTT. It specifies CASSLEPRTGMESF.

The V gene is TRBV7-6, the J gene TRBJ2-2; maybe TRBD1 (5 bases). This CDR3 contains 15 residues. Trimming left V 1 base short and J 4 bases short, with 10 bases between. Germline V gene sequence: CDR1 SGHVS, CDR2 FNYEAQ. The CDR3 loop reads CASSLVQGSTGELFF. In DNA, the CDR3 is TGTGCCAGCAGCTTAGTTCAGGGTTCCACCGGGGAGCTGTTTTTT.

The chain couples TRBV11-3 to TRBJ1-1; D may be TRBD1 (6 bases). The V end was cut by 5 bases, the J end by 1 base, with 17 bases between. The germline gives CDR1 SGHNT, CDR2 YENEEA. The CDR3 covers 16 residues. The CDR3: CASSPRQTGKNTEAFF. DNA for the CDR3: TGTGCCAGCAGCCCAAGACAGACAGGAAAGAACACTGAAGCTTTCTTT. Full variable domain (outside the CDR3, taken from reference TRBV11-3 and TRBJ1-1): EAGVVQSPRYKIIEKKQPVAFWCNPISGHNTLYWYLQNLGQGPELLIRYENEEAVDDSQLPKDRFSAERLKGVDSTLKIQPAELGDSAVYLCASSPRQTGKNTEAFFGQGTRLTVV.

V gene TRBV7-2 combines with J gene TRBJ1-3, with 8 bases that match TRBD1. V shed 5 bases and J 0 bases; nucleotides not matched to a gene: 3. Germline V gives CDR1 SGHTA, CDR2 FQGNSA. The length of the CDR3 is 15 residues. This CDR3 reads CASSRQGPSGNTIYF. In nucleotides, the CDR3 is TGTGCCAGCAGCCGACAGGGGCCCTCTGGAAACACCATATATTTT.

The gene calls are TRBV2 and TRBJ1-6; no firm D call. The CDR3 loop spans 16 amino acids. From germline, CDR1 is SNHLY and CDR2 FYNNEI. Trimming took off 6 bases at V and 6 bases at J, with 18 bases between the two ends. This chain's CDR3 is CASSGPSGFGNSPLHF. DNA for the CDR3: TGTGCCAGCAGCGGCCCGTCGGGGTTTGGTAATTCACCCCTCCACTTT.

CDR3 coding DNA: TGCGCCAGCACCCCCGGGACAGGGACCGAGCAGTACTTC. Translated: CASTPGTGTEQYF. The V call is TRBV10-2, the J call TRBJ2-7; 9 bases are a match to TRBD1. CDR3 length: 13 residues. In germline, CDR1 is WSHSY, CDR2 SAAADI. The V and J ends lost 7 bases and 6 bases, in that order; junction bases with no gene match: 7.

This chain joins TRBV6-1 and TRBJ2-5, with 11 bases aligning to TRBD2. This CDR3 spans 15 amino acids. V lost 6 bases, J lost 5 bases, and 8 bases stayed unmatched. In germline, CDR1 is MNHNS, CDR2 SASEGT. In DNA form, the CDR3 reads TGTGCCAGCAGGCCACTAGCGGGGGTGCGGGAGACCCAGTACTTC. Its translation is CASRPLAGVRETQYF.

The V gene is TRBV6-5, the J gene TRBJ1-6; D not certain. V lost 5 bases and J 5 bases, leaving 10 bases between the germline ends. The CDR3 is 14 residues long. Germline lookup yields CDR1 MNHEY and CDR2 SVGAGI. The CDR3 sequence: CASSGYGDNSPLHF. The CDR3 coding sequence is TGTGCCAGCAGTGGATACGGTGATAATTCACCCCTCCACTTT.

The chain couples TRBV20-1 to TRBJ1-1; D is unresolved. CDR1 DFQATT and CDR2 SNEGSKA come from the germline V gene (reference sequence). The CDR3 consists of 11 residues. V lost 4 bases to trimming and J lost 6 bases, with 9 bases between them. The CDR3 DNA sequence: TGCAGTGCTAACCGAAACGCTGAAGCTTTCTTT. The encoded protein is CSANRNAEAFF.

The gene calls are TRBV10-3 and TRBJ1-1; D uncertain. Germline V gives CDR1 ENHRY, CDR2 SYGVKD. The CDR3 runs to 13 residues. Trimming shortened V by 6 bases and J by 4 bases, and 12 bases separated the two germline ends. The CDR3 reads CAIRPTPGTEAFF. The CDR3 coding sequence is TGTGCCATCAGGCCGACCCCGGGCACTGAAGCTTTCTTT.

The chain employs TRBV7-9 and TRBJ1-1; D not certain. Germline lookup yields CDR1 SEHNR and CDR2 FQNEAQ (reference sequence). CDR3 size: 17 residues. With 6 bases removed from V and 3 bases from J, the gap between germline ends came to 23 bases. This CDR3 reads CASRREVGRLSDTEAFF. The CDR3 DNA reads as TGTGCCAGCAGGCGGGAGGTCGGCCGCCTTAGTGACACTGAAGCTTTCTTT.

The CDR3 sequence: CASSLGDRGNIQYF. The CDR3 region has the DNA TGTGCCAGCAGCTTAGGAGACAGGGGAAACATTCAGTACTTC. J is TRBJ2-4 and V is TRBV11-2; 8 bases fit TRBD1. The CDR3 is 14 amino acids. Germline V gives CDR1 SGHAT, CDR2 FQNNGV. V was pared by 1 base and J by 6 bases, with 2 bases of the junction left unmatched.

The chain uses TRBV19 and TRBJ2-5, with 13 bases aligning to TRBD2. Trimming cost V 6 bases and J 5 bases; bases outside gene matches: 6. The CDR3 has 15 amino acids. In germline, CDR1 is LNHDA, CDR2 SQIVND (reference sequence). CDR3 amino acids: CASSVTSGGLETQYF. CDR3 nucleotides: TGTGCCAGTAGCGTGACTAGCGGGGGGTTGGAGACCCAGTACTTC.

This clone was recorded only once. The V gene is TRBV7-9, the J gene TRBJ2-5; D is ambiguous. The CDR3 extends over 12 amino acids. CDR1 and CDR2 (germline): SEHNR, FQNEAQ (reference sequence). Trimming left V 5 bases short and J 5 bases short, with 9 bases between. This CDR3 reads CASSGSSETQYF. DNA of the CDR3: TGTGCCAGCAGCGGTAGTTCCGAGACCCAGTACTTC.

CDR3 sequence (DNA): TGTGCCAGCAGCGTAGAGGCGGGGGGACGCGATACGCAGTATTTT. Translating gives CASSVEAGGRDTQYF. The chain recombines TRBV9 with TRBJ2-3; 8 bases map to TRBD2. CDR3 length: 15 residues. CDR1 is SGDLS, CDR2 YYNGEE, per germline. Losses at the gene ends were 0 bases for V and 6 bases for J; bases not matched to a gene: 6.

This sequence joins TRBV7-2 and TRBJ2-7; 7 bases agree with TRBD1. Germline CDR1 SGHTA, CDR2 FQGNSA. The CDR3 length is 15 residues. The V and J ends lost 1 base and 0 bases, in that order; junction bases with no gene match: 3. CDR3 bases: TGTGCCAGCAGCTTAGTACGGGACAGCTCCTACGAGCAGTACTTC. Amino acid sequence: CASSLVRDSSYEQYF.

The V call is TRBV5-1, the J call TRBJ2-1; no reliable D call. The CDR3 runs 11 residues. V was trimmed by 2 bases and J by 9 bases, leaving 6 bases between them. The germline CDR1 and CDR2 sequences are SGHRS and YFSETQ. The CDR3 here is CASSFSREQFF. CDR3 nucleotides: TGCGCCAGCAGCTTTAGTCGTGAGCAGTTCTTC.

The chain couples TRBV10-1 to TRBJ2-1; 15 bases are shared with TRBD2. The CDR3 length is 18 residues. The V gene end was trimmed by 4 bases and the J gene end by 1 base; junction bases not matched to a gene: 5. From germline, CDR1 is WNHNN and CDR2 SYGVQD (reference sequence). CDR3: CASSGTGLAGGSYNEQFF. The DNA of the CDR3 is TGCGCCAGCAGTGGTACGGGACTAGCGGGGGGTTCCTACAATGAGCAGTTCTTC.

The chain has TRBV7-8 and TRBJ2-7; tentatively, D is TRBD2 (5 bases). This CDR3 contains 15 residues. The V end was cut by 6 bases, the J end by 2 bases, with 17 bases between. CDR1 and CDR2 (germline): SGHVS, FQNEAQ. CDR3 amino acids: CASRSGDVSTYEQYF. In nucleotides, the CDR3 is TGTGCCAGCAGATCCGGGGATGTCTCCACCTACGAGCAGTACTTC.

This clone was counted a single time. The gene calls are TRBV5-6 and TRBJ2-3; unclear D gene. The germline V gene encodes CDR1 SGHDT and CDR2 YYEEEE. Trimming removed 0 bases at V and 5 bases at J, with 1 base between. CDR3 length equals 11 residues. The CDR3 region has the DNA TGTGCCAGCAGCTTGGGAGATACGCAGTATTTT. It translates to CASSLGDTQYF. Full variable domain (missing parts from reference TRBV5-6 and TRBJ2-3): DAGVTQSPTHLIKTRGQQVTLRCSPKSGHDTVSWYQQALGQGPQFIFQYYEEEERQRGNFPDRFSGHQFPNYSSELNVNALLLGDSALYLCASSLGDTQYFGPGTRLTVL.

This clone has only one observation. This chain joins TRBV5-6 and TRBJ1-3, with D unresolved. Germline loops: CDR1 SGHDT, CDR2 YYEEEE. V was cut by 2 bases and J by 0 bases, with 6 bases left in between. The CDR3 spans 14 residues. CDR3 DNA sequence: TGTGCCAGCAGCTTCATCAGCTCTGGAAACACCATATATTTT. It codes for CASSFISSGNTIYF.

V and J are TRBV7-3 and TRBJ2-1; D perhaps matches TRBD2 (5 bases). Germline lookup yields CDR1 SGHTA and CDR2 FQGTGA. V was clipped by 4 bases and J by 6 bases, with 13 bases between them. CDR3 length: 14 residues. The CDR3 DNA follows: TGTGCCAGCAGCTCGTTAGCGCCCTCCAATGAGCAGTTCTTC. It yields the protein CASSSLAPSNEQFF.